Each of the 14 T cell receptor beta chains below was sequenced from the same sample in a study of early T cells in non-severe SARS-CoV-2 infection. MiXCR, applied by TCRdb to the 5' RACE reads, yields one record per CDR3 protein. There are around 76,000 distinct CDR3 sequences in the sample; roughly 12% occur only once, and about 4.8% lies in the top ten. The sample consisted of whole blood. The source of these receptors is an adult who was a healthcare worker with PCR-confirmed SARS-CoV-2 infection or an uninfected control (not recorded which).

This clonotype was seen only a few times. The V gene is TRBV7-9, the J gene TRBJ2-7, with D hard to call. Trimming removed 8 bases from V and 6 bases from J, with 14 bases in between. The CDR3 extends over 12 amino acids. Per germline, CDR1 SEHNR and CDR2 FQNEAQ (reference sequence). CDR3 sequence (DNA): TGTGCCAGCTCTTCCCCTTGGATCGAGCAGTACTTC. It codes for CASSSPWIEQYF.

The CDR3 here is CASSLGDGRYEQYF. In DNA, the CDR3 is TGCGCCAGCAGCTTGGGGGACGGCCGCTACGAGCAGTACTTC. This chain connects TRBV5-1 to TRBJ2-7; tentatively, D is TRBD1 or TRBD2 (5 bases each). Germline assignment: CDR1 SGHRS and CDR2 YFSETQ. Trimming cost V 0 bases and J 3 bases, with 10 bases left between them. The CDR3 contains 14 residues.

The chain employs TRBV20-1 and TRBJ2-1; no clear D. From germline, CDR1 is DFQATT and CDR2 SNEGSKA (reference sequence). V was trimmed by 3 bases and J by 1 base, leaving 10 bases between them. The CDR3 has 14 amino acids. CDR3 sequence: CSASLATSYNEQFF. The DNA of the CDR3 is TGCAGTGCTAGTCTGGCCACGTCCTACAATGAGCAGTTCTTC.

This clonotype has a handful of counts. The V and J genes are TRBV27 and TRBJ2-1; D possibly matches TRBD1 or TRBD2 (5 bases each). CDR1 and CDR2 from the germline V gene are MNHEY and SMNVEV (reference sequence). V was pared by 4 bases and J by 0 bases, with 13 bases between. The CDR3 sequence is 16 residues long. The CDR3 DNA reads TGTGCCAGCAGTTCTCGGGACGGCAGCTCCTACAATGAGCAGTTCTTC. Amino acid sequence: CASSSRDGSSYNEQFF.

This clonotype was found a few times. The rearrangement joins TRBV7-2 to TRBJ1-2; perhaps TRBD1 as D (5 bases). Per the germline V gene, CDR1 is SGHTA and CDR2 is FQGNSA. The CDR3 totals 13 residues. Between the trimmed V and J ends, which lost 1 base and 8 bases, there was a span of 11 bases. The CDR3: CASSLEGMGGYTF. The CDR3 DNA reads TGTGCCAGCAGCTTAGAGGGGATGGGAGGCTACACCTTC.

The chain joins TRBV30 to TRBJ1-1; D remains unclear. V was cut by 2 bases and J by 2 bases, with 3 bases left in between. CDR1 is GTSNPN and CDR2 is SVGIG in the germline V gene (reference sequence). The length of the CDR3 is 11 residues. CDR3 loop: CAWSLNTEAFF. CDR3 nucleotides: TGTGCCTGGAGTCTTAACACTGAAGCTTTCTTT.

This clonotype turned up a few times. This chain links TRBV11-2 with TRBJ1-6; no clear D gene. This CDR3 spans 15 amino acids. V was trimmed by 4 bases and J by 0 bases, leaving 7 bases between them. The germline V gene has CDR1 SGHAT and CDR2 FQNNGV. CDR3 in DNA: TGTGCCAGCAGCTACGAAAGCTCCTATAATTCACCCCTCCACTTT. This gives the protein CASSYESSYNSPLHF.

This clonotype showed up just a few times. In DNA, the CDR3 is TGTGCCAGTAGTGCCACCGGGACTAGCGGGCCCGGGGAGCTGTTTTTT. As protein: CASSATGTSGPGELFF. The V call is TRBV19, the J call TRBJ2-2; 12 bases agree with TRBD2. In germline, CDR1 is LNHDA, CDR2 SQIVND (reference sequence). V trimming: 5 bases; J trimming: 6 bases; junction bases outside the gene matches: 7. CDR3 length equals 16 residues.

This clonotype has just a few counts. The V and J genes are TRBV12-5 and TRBJ2-4; D is undetermined. Trimming took 4 bases from V and 7 from J, leaving 17 bases between them. This CDR3 is 15 amino acids long. The germline gives CDR1 LGHNT, CDR2 FRNRAP. As DNA, the CDR3 is TGTGCTAGTGGTTCCAGCCCTACGGTCAGGAACATTCAGTACTTC. Its protein is CASGSSPTVRNIQYF.

V usage is TRBV7-2 and J usage is TRBJ2-5; tentatively, D is TRBD2 (6 bases). The V gene lost 6 bases and the J gene lost 3 bases, with 17 bases spanning the gap. CDR1 SGHTA and CDR2 FQGNSA come from the germline V gene. The CDR3 covers 15 residues. The CDR3 nucleotides read TGTGCCAGCAGTCGATGGCTAGCGACGGAAGAGACCCAGTACTTC. Translated, it gives CASSRWLATEETQYF.

In its sample, this clonotype was seen a few times. The rearrangement uses TRBV12-5 and TRBJ1-2, with no clear D. The CDR3 is 12 amino acids. With 3 bases removed from V and 8 bases from J, the gap between germline ends came to 10 bases. The germline gives CDR1 LGHNT, CDR2 FRNRAP. Here the CDR3 reads CASGFGGLGYTF. The CDR3 DNA reads as TGTGCTAGTGGTTTCGGAGGACTAGGCTACACCTTC.

This clonotype was seen a few times. The V and J genes are TRBV18 and TRBJ2-3, with TRBD2 matching over 7 bases. Germline trimming cut 4 bases from V and 6 bases from J; bases unmatched to any gene: 16. This CDR3 has 17 residues. Per germline, CDR1 KGHSH and CDR2 LQKENI. The CDR3 is CASSLLTSSKAGDTQYF. The CDR3 nucleotides read TGTGCCAGCTCACTCCTGACTAGCTCCAAGGCCGGGGATACGCAGTATTTT.

The chain uses TRBV6-2 or TRBV6-3 and TRBJ2-4; tentatively, D is TRBD1 (6 bases). V lost 6 bases and J 4 bases, leaving 10 bases between the germline ends. CDR3 length equals 13 residues. Per germline, CDR1 MNHEY and CDR2 SVGEGT. The CDR3 loop is CASSRTAKNIQYF. CDR3 DNA: TGTGCCAGCAGCCGGACAGCTAAAAACATTCAGTACTTC.

This clonotype was counted only a few times. The rearrangement links TRBV7-9 to TRBJ2-3; 8 bases align to TRBD2. The CDR3 runs 17 residues. The V segment lost 5 bases and the J segment 2 bases; nucleotides outside the gene matches: 12. The germline V gene encodes CDR1 SEHNR and CDR2 FQNEAQ (reference sequence). CDR3 region: CASSPPLGAGATDTQYF. The CDR3 region has the DNA TGTGCCAGCAGCCCACCGCTGGGAGCGGGGGCCACAGATACGCAGTATTTT.